What follows are 30 T cell receptor beta chains derived from one specimen sequenced in a study of blood T cells in healthy people across ages. A second PCR, run for about 6 to 11 cycles, used a sample-barcoded 5' primer plus a J-beta primer mix. TCRdb reanalysed the 5' RACE reads using MiXCR and keeps one entry per CDR3 protein. The sample has hundreds of thousands of distinct CDR3 sequences; around 48% are singletons. Sequenced: blood. Source of these receptors: a woman aged 55-69 years in good health.

For the CDR3, the DNA is TGTGCCAGCAGTGTTCAGCAAATCGGGGGCGAGCAGTACTTC. Its protein product is CASSVQQIGGEQYF. The genes are TRBV12-3 or TRBV12-4 and TRBJ2-7; D might be TRBD2 (6 bases). V dropped 5 bases and J dropped 6 bases, with 17 bases sitting between them. The CDR3 runs to 14 residues.

This rearrangement joins TRBV5-1 to TRBJ2-1, with TRBD1 identical over 8 bases. The CDR3 contains 15 residues. Germline V lookup: CDR1 SGHRS, CDR2 YFSETQ. The J segment lost 9 bases and the V segment lost 0 bases, leaving 8 bases of the junction unmatched. CDR3 amino acids: CASSLVMDRDGEQFF. DNA of the CDR3: TGCGCCAGCAGCTTGGTGATGGACAGGGATGGTGAGCAGTTCTTC.

The chain is built from TRBV20-1 and TRBJ2-5; 9 nucleotides align to TRBD1. The CDR3 extends over 15 amino acids. Unmatched junction bases numbered 9, after V lost 0 bases and J lost 7 bases. Germline lookup yields CDR1 DFQATT and CDR2 SNEGSKA (reference sequence). CDR3: CSARDWTGVGVTQYF. CDR3 DNA: TGCAGTGCTAGAGATTGGACAGGGGTCGGGGTGACCCAGTACTTC.

The table lists this clonotype with a few counts. The rearrangement joins TRBV11-1 to TRBJ2-1; possible D gene TRBD1, 5 bases. Germline V CDR1 and CDR2: SGHAT, FQDESV (reference sequence). Trimming took off 5 bases at V and 0 bases at J, with 14 bases between the two ends. The CDR3 sequence is 16 residues long. CDR3 in DNA: TGTGCCAGCAGCCAGGGTGGTGTTAGCTCCTACAATGAGCAGTTCTTC. Translating it yields CASSQGGVSSYNEQFF.

This clonotype was counted only a few times. The chain uses TRBV7-3 and TRBJ1-1, with D unresolved. V shed 3 bases and J shed 3 bases, with 14 bases lying between them. This CDR3 is built from 15 residues. From germline, CDR1 is SGHTA and CDR2 FQGTGA. The CDR3 loop is CASSFVVRTDTEAFF. The CDR3 nucleotides are TGTGCCAGCAGCTTTGTAGTACGGACCGACACTGAAGCTTTCTTT.

CDR3 nucleotides: TGTGCCTGCTCCAGGCCCCCTCGGCCCCACTGGTACTTC. It yields the protein CACSRPPRPHWYF. The chain has TRBV28 and TRBJ2-4; D not certain. Germline CDR1 reads MDHEN; CDR2 reads SYDVKM. The V gene lost 11 bases and the J gene lost 15 bases, with 26 bases spanning the gap. The CDR3 length is 13 residues.

This clonotype was seen only a few times. The CDR3 region is CASSHGTSGQNEQFF. CDR3 bases: TGTGCCAGCAGCCACGGGACTAGCGGGCAAAATGAGCAGTTCTTC. This chain uses TRBV12-3 or TRBV12-4 with TRBJ2-1; 12 bases match TRBD2. The CDR3 is 15 amino acids. Trimming removed 6 bases from V and 7 bases from J; junction bases left unmatched: 7.

This sequence joins TRBV6-5 and TRBJ2-1, with TRBD2 matching 8 bases. CDR1 is MNHEY, CDR2 SVGAGI, per germline. V shed 0 bases, J shed 5 bases, and the junction held 6 bases outside the gene matches. CDR3 size: 16 residues. This CDR3 reads CASSYSKGLAHNEQFF. The CDR3, as DNA: TGTGCCAGCAGTTACTCGAAAGGACTAGCCCACAATGAGCAGTTCTTC.

The V call is TRBV10-3, the J call TRBJ2-6; 9 nucleotides align to TRBD1. CDR1 is ENHRY, CDR2 SYGVKD, per germline. The CDR3 is made up of 21 amino acids. The ends lost 4 bases at V and 4 bases at J; junction bases unmatched: 20. CDR3 residues: CAISGPYDQGQGIVGANVLTF. As DNA, the CDR3 is TGTGCCATCAGTGGTCCGTACGACCAGGGACAGGGTATAGTGGGGGCCAACGTCCTGACTTTC.

The chain links TRBV6-2 or TRBV6-3 to TRBJ2-1, with 7 bases lining up with TRBD2. CDR1 MNHEY and CDR2 SVGEGT come from the germline V gene. V lost 0 bases, J lost 5 bases, and 7 bases stayed unmatched. This CDR3 contains 16 residues. This chain's CDR3 is CASSYSRGLADNEQFF. DNA for the CDR3: TGTGCCAGCAGTTACTCGAGGGGCCTAGCGGACAATGAGCAGTTCTTC.

This chain connects TRBV29-1 to TRBJ2-7; 9 nucleotides line up with TRBD1. Germline values: CDR1 SQVTM, CDR2 ANQGSEA. CDR3 length equals 12 residues. J gave up 2 bases and V 7 bases, and 3 bases lay outside the gene matches. The CDR3 DNA reads as TGCAGCGGGGGGGACAGGGCCTACGAGCAGTACTTC. Translated, it gives CSGGDRAYEQYF.

The table lists this clonotype with a few counts. V usage is TRBV20-1 and J usage is TRBJ2-5; the D is unclear. CDR1 DFQATT and CDR2 SNEGSKA come from the germline V gene (reference sequence). This CDR3 region has 10 residues. Trimming pared 5 bases from V and 3 bases from J, leaving 4 bases between. The CDR3 region is CSALEETQYF. CDR3 DNA sequence: TGCAGTGCTCTAGAAGAGACCCAGTACTTC.

The rearrangement links TRBV3-1 to TRBJ2-4; D tentatively fits TRBD1 or TRBD2 (5 bases each). CDR3 length equals 17 residues. Trimming removed 4 bases at V and 0 bases at J, with 16 bases between. Germline V gene sequence: CDR1 LGHDT, CDR2 YNNKEL (reference sequence). Here the CDR3 reads CASSPGAHELAKNIQYF. CDR3 coding DNA: TGTGCCAGCAGCCCCGGGGCCCACGAGTTAGCCAAAAACATTCAGTACTTC. The full variable domain, its missing parts supplied by reference TRBV3-1 and TRBJ2-4, is DTAVSQTPKYLVTQMGNDKSIKCEQNLGHDTMYWYKQDSKKFLKIMFSYNNKELIINETVPNRFSPKSPDKAHLNLHINSLELGDSAVYFCASSPGAHELAKNIQYFGAGTRLSVL.

This clonotype came up many times. The rearrangement joins TRBV5-1 to TRBJ2-7; 8 bases are shared with TRBD2. The length of the CDR3 is 14 residues. J gave up 7 bases and V 2 bases, and 8 bases lay outside the gene matches. Germline V lookup: CDR1 SGHRS, CDR2 YFSETQ. CDR3 region: CASSLQAGAGEQYF. Here the CDR3 DNA reads TGCGCCAGCAGCTTACAAGCGGGAGCAGGAGAGCAGTACTTC.

Concerning this clonotype: One end of the junction does not line up with germline, which may come from a read error. The gene calls are TRBV29-1 and TRBJ1-1; no definite D call. CDR3 length: 14 amino acids. Germline CDR1 and CDR2: SQVTM and ANQGSEA. This CDR3 is CSAEPQRRFAEAFF. The CDR3 bases are TGCAGCGCTGAACCCCAACGCAGGTTCGCTGAAGCTTTCTTT.

On this clonotype: At one of its ends the junction is not consistent with the germline gene, which may arise from a read error. The chain combines TRBV7-2 with TRBJ2-2; 10 bases agree with TRBD2. The CDR3 sequence is 16 residues long. CDR1 is SGHTA, CDR2 FQGNSA, per germline. The CDR3 reads CAGSPQGLAASGELFF. The DNA for the CDR3 is TGTGCCGGCAGCCCCCAAGGACTAGCGGCCTCCGGGGAGCTGTTTTTT.

CDR3 sequence (DNA): TGTGCCAGCAGCCAAAATCCCGGACCAGCGGACTCCTACAATGAGCAGTACTTC. Protein product: CASSQNPGPADSYNEQYF. This sequence joins TRBV7-3 and TRBJ2-5, with D tentatively TRBD2 (5 bases). V lost 5 bases, J lost 11 bases, and 33 bases lay in between. The CDR3 consists of 18 residues. The germline V gene has CDR1 SGHTA and CDR2 FQGTGA.

This chain connects TRBV4-3 to TRBJ2-1, with 10 bases fitting TRBD1. Trimming removed 4 bases from V and 5 bases from J; junction bases left unmatched: 5. Germline CDR1 is LGHNA and CDR2 is YSLEER. The CDR3 covers 15 residues. The DNA for the CDR3 is TGCGCCAGCAGCCTACTGACAGGGGGCAACAATGAGCAGTTCTTC. Its protein product is CASSLLTGGNNEQFF.

This clonotype occurred a few times. This rearrangement joins TRBV28 to TRBJ2-5, with 9 bases fitting TRBD1. V lost 4 bases to trimming and J lost 5 bases; unmatched junction nucleotides: 11. Germline lookup yields CDR1 MDHEN and CDR2 SYDVKM. The length of the CDR3 is 16 residues. The CDR3 region is CASSSPRDRAFETQYF. The CDR3 nucleotides read TGTGCCAGCAGTTCGCCACGGGACAGGGCTTTCGAGACCCAGTACTTC.

This clonotype showed up just a few times. V and J are TRBV7-2 and TRBJ2-2; the match to TRBD2 covers 7 bases. CDR3 length: 14 amino acids. The V and J ends lost 2 bases and 7 bases, in that order; junction bases with no gene match: 4. From germline, CDR1 is SGHTA and CDR2 FQGNSA. CDR3 amino acids: CASSLLAVNGELFF. CDR3 coding DNA: TGTGCCAGCAGCTTACTAGCGGTGAACGGGGAGCTGTTTTTT.

This clonotype occurred a few times. The chain combines TRBV10-3 with TRBJ2-1; 9 positions match TRBD1. The J call may be mistaken, given a closer DNA end match to TRBJ2-7. The CDR3 consists of 15 residues. Germline CDR1 reads ENHRY; CDR2 reads SYGVKD. The CDR3 coding sequence is TGTGCCATCAGTGAGCGCGGACAGGGGAGGTACGAGCAGTACTTC. Protein: CAISERGQGRYEQYF.

This clonotype was observed a handful of times. This chain links TRBV7-3 with TRBJ2-1; no reliable D call. The germline CDR1 and CDR2 sequences are SGHTA and FQGTGA. V was cut by 2 bases and J by 4 bases, with 9 bases left in between. The CDR3 contains 14 residues. The CDR3 DNA sequence: TGTGCCAGCAGCTTAGAGGCGGAATACAATGAGCAGTTCTTC. Translating gives CASSLEAEYNEQFF.

The rearrangement uses TRBV3-1 and TRBJ1-5; D unclear. V dropped 2 bases and J dropped 5 bases, with 7 bases sitting between them. The germline V gene encodes CDR1 LGHDT and CDR2 YNNKEL (reference sequence). The CDR3 runs to 13 residues. The CDR3 bases are TGTGCCAGCAGCCAATTCGGGGATCAGCCCCAGCATTTT. Its protein product is CASSQFGDQPQHF.

This clonotype was detected only a few times. The rearrangement joins TRBV20-1 to TRBJ1-1; TRBD1 is a possible D gene (5 bases). Germline CDR1 reads DFQATT; CDR2 reads SNEGSKA (reference sequence). This CDR3 region has 13 residues. Trimming stripped 0 bases from V and 11 bases from J, with 16 bases between. The CDR3 loop reads CSARDRMGGLAFF. For the CDR3, the DNA is TGCAGTGCTAGAGATAGGATGGGGGGATTGGCTTTCTTT.

The gene calls are TRBV20-1 and TRBJ2-7; D tentatively fits TRBD1 or TRBD2 (6 bases each). The CDR3 contains 15 residues. Germline CDR1 is DFQATT and CDR2 is SNEGSKA (reference sequence). Between the trimmed V and J ends, which lost 1 base and 2 bases, there was a span of 15 bases. The CDR3 region is CSARAGEAITYEQYF. DNA for the CDR3: TGCAGTGCTAGAGCAGGGGAGGCTATAACCTACGAGCAGTACTTC.

V and J are TRBV19 and TRBJ2-3; D might be TRBD1 or TRBD2, each matching 5 bases. CDR3 length: 17 residues. The V and J ends lost 5 bases and 3 bases respectively, with 21 bases between them. Per germline, CDR1 LNHDA and CDR2 SQIVND (reference sequence). CDR3 nucleotide sequence: TGTGCCAGTAGTCACATGACGGGACGAGCGGAGACAGATACGCAGTATTTT. The encoded protein is CASSHMTGRAETDTQYF.

This clonotype was recorded a few times. The CDR3 DNA is TGTGCCAGCAGCTTACGTGGGACTAGCGGGAAACACTACGAGCAGTACTTC. This codes for CASSLRGTSGKHYEQYF. The rearrangement joins TRBV7-2 to TRBJ2-7; 13 bases align to TRBD2. Germline values: CDR1 SGHTA, CDR2 FQGNSA. V dropped 2 bases and J dropped 3; count of bases not matched to a gene: 7. This CDR3 contains 17 residues.

The V and J genes are TRBV28 and TRBJ1-1, with 7 bases lining up with TRBD1. Looked up from germline, CDR1 is MDHEN and CDR2 is SYDVKM. With V trimmed by 6 bases and J by 4 bases, 20 bases remained unmatched. CDR3 size: 18 residues. CDR3 sequence (DNA): TGTGCCAGCAGCCTAAGGCGGGACAGTGGCGGGGGGAGCACTGAAGCTTTCTTT. Its translation is CASSLRRDSGGGSTEAFF.

This sequence joins TRBV27 and TRBJ2-7; D is possibly TRBD2 (5 bases). Per germline, CDR1 MNHEY and CDR2 SMNVEV (reference sequence). Trimming pared 7 bases from V and 0 bases from J, leaving 16 bases between. The length of the CDR3 is 15 residues. DNA of the CDR3: TGTGCCAGCACTACACGGTCGGGGAGCTCCTACGAGCAGTACTTC. This codes for CASTTRSGSSYEQYF.

This clonotype occurred a few times. This chain connects TRBV7-2 to TRBJ2-7; D may be TRBD2 (7 bases). The CDR3 is made up of 15 amino acids. Trimming removed 5 bases at V and 3 bases at J, with 17 bases between. CDR1 is SGHTA and CDR2 is FQGNSA in the germline V gene. The CDR3 sequence is CASSIRTGRGYEQYF. The CDR3 DNA reads TGTGCCAGCAGCATAAGAACAGGGAGGGGCTACGAGCAGTACTTC.